The 20 T cell receptor beta chains below were found in one sample sequenced in a study of T-cell reconstitution after alpha-beta-depleted transplantation in children. Unique molecular identifiers were used to barcode this TCRbeta library. TCRdb independently ran MiXCR on the PCR reads; one entry per CDR3 protein. The table has approximately 230,000 distinct CDR3 sequences, under 30% seen once. The starting material was PBMCs, mostly from graft donor cells, obtained 360 days after TCRalphabeta/CD19-depleted stem cell transplant. The receptors originated from a female patient between 2 and 10 years old who had a stem cell transplant for congenital amegakaryocytic thrombocytopenia, so the T cells may come from the graft donor.

This clonotype was observed a handful of times. The rearrangement uses TRBV2 and TRBJ1-5, with a weak D call TRBD1 (6 bases). This CDR3 is built from 15 residues. Trimming left V 4 bases short and J 1 base short, with 11 bases between. Germline-derived CDR1 and CDR2 are SNHLY and FYNNEI. The CDR3 spells CASSGGGSSNQPQHF. CDR3 bases: TGTGCCAGCAGTGGGGGGGGCTCGAGCAATCAGCCCCAGCATTTT.

V gene TRBV20-1 combines with J gene TRBJ2-7; D gene ambiguous. In germline, CDR1 is DFQATT, CDR2 SNEGSKA (reference sequence). The length of the CDR3 is 15 residues. V was clipped by 3 bases and J by 2 bases, with 17 bases between them. The CDR3, as DNA: TGCAGTGCTAGTGATCTGGTGATTTCTACCTACGAGCAGTACTTC. Translating it yields CSASDLVISTYEQYF.

V gene TRBV28 combines with J gene TRBJ1-1; no clear D gene. V was shortened by 3 bases and J by 6 bases, with 8 bases between the two germline ends. Germline V gene data show CDR1 as MDHEN and CDR2 as SYDVKM. This CDR3 is built from 12 residues. In DNA, the CDR3 is TGTGCCAGCAGTTTCCCCGAGCCTGAAGCTTTCTTT. Protein: CASSFPEPEAFF.

V gene TRBV11-2 combines with J gene TRBJ1-1; 9 bases are a match to TRBD1. CDR1 and CDR2 from the germline V gene are SGHAT and FQNNGV. This CDR3 has 13 residues. V shed 5 bases and J 5 bases; nucleotides not matched to a gene: 3. CDR3 bases: TGTGCCAGCAGCAACAGGGGGCTTACTGAAGCTTTCTTT. It encodes CASSNRGLTEAFF.

This clonotype was picked up many times. This rearrangement joins TRBV12-3 or TRBV12-4 to TRBJ2-2, with a possible D match to TRBD2 (5 bases). This CDR3 has 14 residues. V was pared by 8 bases and J by 7 bases, with 17 bases between. The CDR3 nucleotides are TGTGCCAGCTGGCGAGGGAGCATCGACGGGGAGCTGTTTTTT. This codes for CASWRGSIDGELFF.

J is TRBJ1-3 and V is TRBV10-3; TRBD1 matches at 7 bases. Per germline, CDR1 ENHRY and CDR2 SYGVKD. Trimming cost V 7 bases and J 0 bases; bases outside gene matches: 3. This CDR3 has 14 amino acids. The CDR3 DNA follows: TGTGCCATCAATCGGGACAGCTCTGGAAACACCATATATTTT. Translating gives CAINRDSSGNTIYF.

This clonotype was seen more than once but under ten times. The chain is built from TRBV18 and TRBJ1-2; 9 bases line up with TRBD1. This CDR3 region has 15 residues. Trimming took 3 bases from V and 1 from J; bases not matched to a gene: 3. Per germline, CDR1 KGHSH and CDR2 LQKENI. CDR3 protein: CASSPDRGNNYGYTF. The CDR3 DNA reads TGTGCCAGCTCACCGGACAGGGGAAATAACTATGGCTACACCTTC.

In its sample, this clonotype was seen a few times. This rearrangement joins TRBV20-1 to TRBJ2-7; D is perhaps TRBD2 (5 bases). Per the germline V gene, CDR1 is DFQATT and CDR2 is SNEGSKA (reference sequence). The CDR3 is 11 amino acids. The CDR3 spells CSRTRNYEQYF. The CDR3 DNA reads as TGCAGCCGGACTCGAAACTACGAGCAGTACTTC.

V usage is TRBV9 and J usage is TRBJ2-2; D might be TRBD1 (6 bases). CDR3 length equals 15 residues. The germline gives CDR1 SGDLS, CDR2 YYNGEE. V dropped 2 bases and J dropped 0 bases, with 8 bases sitting between them. This chain's CDR3 is CASSVGAPNTGELFF. Here the CDR3 DNA reads TGTGCCAGCAGCGTGGGGGCCCCGAACACCGGGGAGCTGTTTTTT. The full variable domain, rest sourced from reference TRBV9 and TRBJ2-2, is DSGVTQTPKHLITATGQRVTLRCSPRSGDLSVYWYQQSLDQGLQFLIQYYNGEERAKGNILERFSAQQFPDLHSELNLSSLELGDSALYFCASSVGAPNTGELFFGEGSRLTVL.

This chain links TRBV6-2 or TRBV6-3 with TRBJ1-1; D is ambiguous. Trimming stripped 2 bases from V and 4 bases from J, with 8 bases between. The CDR3 spans 13 residues. Looked up from germline, CDR1 is MNHEY and CDR2 is SVGEGT. CDR3 nucleotide sequence: TGTGCCAGCAGTTACCGGTTAGGCACTGAAGCTTTCTTT. This gives the protein CASSYRLGTEAFF.

The chain has TRBV6-1 and TRBJ2-3; TRBD2 aligns across 10 bases. The CDR3 is made up of 16 amino acids. The V and J ends lost 6 bases and 2 bases, in that order; junction bases with no gene match: 8. Germline-derived CDR1 and CDR2 are MNHNS and SASEGT. The CDR3 DNA sequence: TGTGCCAGCAGGGCTAGCGGGGGCCCTTCCACAGATACGCAGTATTTT. This translates into CASRASGGPSTDTQYF.

This rearrangement joins TRBV4-1 to TRBJ1-5; TRBD1 aligns across 7 bases. CDR3 length equals 16 residues. The ends lost 4 bases at V and 5 bases at J; junction bases unmatched: 11. The germline CDR1 and CDR2 sequences are MGHRA and YSYEKL. This CDR3 is CASSPTGAGADQPQHF. Written as DNA, the CDR3 is TGCGCCAGCAGCCCAACAGGGGCCGGGGCGGATCAGCCCCAGCATTTT.

This chain connects TRBV10-3 to TRBJ1-2, with D unresolved. The CDR3 runs 13 residues. V was shortened by 10 bases and J by 7 bases, with 19 bases between the two germline ends. CDR1 and CDR2 (germline): ENHRY, SYGVKD. CDR3 residues: CATAPTESPGYTF. The CDR3 DNA is TGTGCCACCGCCCCTACAGAGTCCCCTGGCTACACCTTC.

The chain uses TRBV29-1 and TRBJ2-7; TRBD2 might be the D (5 bases). The CDR3 totals 20 residues. V shed 6 bases and J shed 6 bases, with 39 bases lying between them. Germline CDR1 SQVTM, CDR2 ANQGSEA. CDR3 in amino acids: CSVETVTVVTRFAFEGEQYF. DNA of the CDR3: TGCAGCGTGGAAACGGTTACTGTGGTGACCAGGTTCGCGTTTGAGGGCGAGCAGTACTTC.

V is TRBV4-3 and J is TRBJ2-5; D is tentatively TRBD1 or TRBD2 (5 bases each). Trimming took 0 bases from V and 2 from J, leaving 22 bases between them. This CDR3 is built from 19 residues. Germline assignment: CDR1 LGHNA and CDR2 YSLEER. The CDR3 is CASSQEKIRDLGWQETQYF. The CDR3 bases are TGCGCCAGCAGCCAAGAGAAGATCCGGGACCTAGGGTGGCAAGAGACCCAGTACTTC.

The chain combines TRBV7-3 with TRBJ2-3, with TRBD1 identical over 12 bases. The CDR3 is made up of 16 amino acids. Germline V gene lookup returns CDR1 SGHTA and CDR2 FQGTGA. Trimming removed 0 bases from V and 5 bases from J; junction bases left unmatched: 3. CDR3 amino acids: CASSLTGTGGLDTQYF. In DNA, the CDR3 is TGTGCCAGCAGCTTAACTGGGACAGGGGGCCTAGATACGCAGTATTTT.

This clonotype has just a few counts. V is TRBV2 and J is TRBJ2-2; 9 nucleotides line up with TRBD1. The CDR3 length is 17 residues. CDR1 is SNHLY, CDR2 FYNNEI, per germline. With 4 bases clipped from V and 0 bases from J, the junction kept 6 bases outside the gene matches. CDR3 amino acids: CASSGTGEIANTGELFF. The DNA of the CDR3 is TGTGCCAGCAGTGGGACAGGGGAGATCGCGAACACCGGGGAGCTGTTTTTT.

This clonotype was detected ten times or more. The chain uses TRBV12-3 or TRBV12-4 and TRBJ2-3; TRBD1 matches 7 bases. V dropped 4 bases and J dropped 5; count of bases not matched to a gene: 15. The CDR3 is 17 residues long. The CDR3 nucleotides read TGTGCCAGCAGTTCCTCGGTCCCAGGGGGAAAGGGAGATACGCAGTATTTT. Its translation is CASSSSVPGGKGDTQYF.

This clonotype was observed a few times. The chain recombines TRBV24-1 with TRBJ1-5; D not resolved. Germline V CDR1 and CDR2: KGHDR, SFDVKD. V gave up 3 bases and J gave up 4 bases, with 6 bases separating them. CDR3 length: 13 amino acids. Here the CDR3 reads CATSDLGNQPQHF. CDR3 nucleotides: TGTGCCACCAGTGATCTGGGGAATCAGCCCCAGCATTTT.

The chain carries TRBV18 and TRBJ1-1, with 12 positions matching TRBD1. Germline-derived CDR1 and CDR2 are KGHSH and LQKENI. The CDR3 consists of 14 residues. J lost 11 bases, V lost 3 bases, and 7 bases had no gene match. CDR3 loop: CASSPGQGAVEAFF. DNA of the CDR3: TGTGCCAGCTCACCGGGACAGGGGGCGGTTGAGGCTTTCTTT.